These 3 T cell receptor beta chains were sequenced from one sample in a study of T cells in Graves' hyperthyroidism and ophthalmopathy. The CDR3 regions of TCR beta were amplified from RNA transcripts. The TCR CDR3 first-round RT-PCR relied on the HTBI primer set. TCRdb reanalysed the multiplex PCR reads using MiXCR and keeps one entry per CDR3 protein. The sample contains a few hundred thousand distinct CDR3 sequences, roughly 20% of which appear only once. The sequencing sample was made of blood. The receptor source for this set is a man aged 18 to 30 with Graves' ophthalmopathy.

This clonotype was picked up many times. The chain carries TRBV6-1 and TRBJ1-2, with no clear D. Germline-derived CDR1 and CDR2 are MNHNS and SASEGT. The germline V and J ends were trimmed by 8 bases and 1 base, with 8 bases remaining between them. This CDR3 has 12 amino acids. CDR3: CASLPDNYGYTF. DNA for the CDR3: TGTGCCAGCTTGCCCGATAACTATGGCTACACCTTC.

The genes are TRBV3-1 and TRBJ2-6, with 9 bases matching TRBD1. This CDR3 is built from 17 residues. Germline CDR1 and CDR2: LGHDT and YNNKEL (reference sequence). With 4 bases clipped from V and 0 bases from J, the junction kept 4 bases outside the gene matches. CDR3 residues: CASSLGTGTSGANVLTF. The CDR3 coding sequence is TGTGCCAGCAGCCTCGGGACAGGGACCTCTGGGGCCAACGTCCTGACTTTC.

Ten or more counts support this clonotype. This sequence joins TRBV11-2 and TRBJ2-4; D unresolved. This CDR3 is 11 amino acids long. Trimming took off 1 base at V and 8 bases at J, with 3 bases between the two ends. The germline gives CDR1 SGHAT, CDR2 FQNNGV. The CDR3 sequence: CASSLADIQYF. The CDR3, as DNA: TGTGCCAGCAGCTTAGCCGACATTCAGTACTTC.